This TCR beta chain was captured in a study of shared clonotypes between healthy human individuals. CD45RO negativity and positive selection for CCR7 defined naive CD8 cells, a population that excluded terminally differentiated effector memory CD45RA+ cells. Clones were sequenced by immunoSEQ multiplex PCR, and TCRdb holds only the in-frame ones, with some missing. The data show some 1,900,000 clones, approximately 95% seen once. This CDR3 has 16 residues. V shed 4 bases and J shed 4 bases, with 17 bases lying between them. Germline assignment: CDR1 MDHEN and CDR2 SYDVKM. The TCR comes from a man between 18 and 29 years old in good health. V usage is TRBV28 and J usage is TRBJ1-3; the D gene is possibly TRBD1 (6 bases). Sequencing was performed on naive CD8+ T cells sorted from blood. CDR3 protein: CASSSTGIEDGNTIYF. The CDR3 DNA follows: TGTGCCAGCAGTTCCACAGGGATCGAAGACGGAAACACCATATATTTT.